A selection of T cell receptor beta chains follows, all from one sample in a study of blood T cell repertoires in COVID-19. Libraries were prepared by immunoSEQ multiplex PCR; TCRdb keeps only in-frame clonotypes and omits some of them. The data contain roughly 70,000 clones, roughly 86% of them singletons. The material sequenced was peripheral blood. Every receptor here comes from a man aged 65-85 years with active COVID-19. Both conserved end residues are part of each CDR3. Each record gives: clone size, J gene, D gene, V gene, CDR3 protein, CDR3 DNA. The D gene is left open where the match is weak. The listing skips clone size in some rows; elsewhere it reads once, few, many or a size class.

>few|TRBJ2-5|.|TRBV7-2
CASSARPPGETQYF
TGTGCCAGCAGCGCCCGACCCCCGGGAGAGACCCAGTACTTC
>.|TRBJ2-3|TRBD1|TRBV11-3
CASSLDPGTGWHF
TGTGCCAGCAGCTTAGATCCGGGGACAGGGTGGCATTTT
>.|TRBJ1-1|.|TRBV3-1/TRBV3-2
CASSLGGMNTEAFF
TGTGCCAGCAGCCTCGGCGGGATGAACACTGAAGCTTTCTTT
>.|TRBJ2-7|TRBD1|TRBV27
CASGGARGRGSSEQYF
TGTGCCAGCGGAGGGGCCAGGGGGCGCGGATCCTCCGAGCAGTACTTC
>.|TRBJ2-1|TRBD2|TRBV28
CASSSSGTSGGYNEQFF
TGTGCCAGCAGTTCCTCCGGGACTAGCGGGGGCTACAATGAGCAGTTCTTC
>.|TRBJ1-1|.|TRBV5-5
CASSPAGAKAFF
TGTGCCAGCAGCCCAGCTGGGGCAAAGGCTTTCTTT
>once|TRBJ1-1|.|TRBV6-2/TRBV6-3
CASSYSRMGGTEAFF
TGTGCCAGCAGTTACTCCCGTATGGGGGGCACTGAAGCTTTCTTT
>.|TRBJ1-2|TRBD1|TRBV5-5
CASSPGQGYGYTF
TGTGCCAGCAGCCCGGGACAGGGATATGGCTACACCTTC
>.|TRBJ1-2|TRBD1|TRBV30
CAWSNPGTANYGYTF
TGTGCCTGGAGCAATCCCGGGACAGCCAACTATGGCTACACCTTC
>.|TRBJ1-2|.|TRBV28
CASSLYGGANGYTF
TGTGCCAGCAGCCTTTACGGGGGGGCGAATGGCTACACCTTC
>.|TRBJ2-1|TRBD2|TRBV19
CASSMGLAGNNEQFF
TGTGCCAGTAGTATGGGACTAGCGGGCAACAATGAGCAGTTCTTC
>.|TRBJ1-1|.|TRBV7-2
CASSSPGRNTEAFF
TGTGCCAGCAGCTCCCCGGGAAGAAACACTGAAGCTTTCTTT
>.|TRBJ2-7|.|TRBV19
CASSVSPTSYEQYF
TGTGCCAGTAGTGTCTCCCCCACTAGTTACGAGCAGTACTTC
>once|TRBJ2-1|TRBD2|TRBV28
CASRTSSGGTYNEQFF
TGTGCCAGCAGGACTTCTTCGGGAGGGACCTACAATGAGCAGTTCTTC
>.|TRBJ1-5|.|TRBV6-5
CASRARTASNQPQHF
TGTGCCAGCAGGGCCCGGACAGCATCCAATCAGCCCCAGCATTTT
>medium-sized|TRBJ1-1|.|TRBV6-2/TRBV6-3
CASSTGSQRTEAFF
TGTGCCAGCAGTACGGGGTCCCAGAGGACTGAAGCTTTCTTT
>.|TRBJ2-3|TRBD2|TRBV6-2/TRBV6-3
CASSYSEGLAGWRGADTQYF
TGTGCCAGCAGTTACTCGGAGGGACTAGCGGGCTGGCGGGGCGCAGATACGCAGTATTTT
>few|TRBJ2-3|TRBD2|TRBV3-1/TRBV3-2
CASSQDWVGRGADTQYF
TGTGCCAGCAGCCAAGATTGGGTCGGGAGGGGCGCAGATACGCAGTATTTT
>once|TRBJ2-7|.|TRBV9
CASSVGGDLLYEQYF
TGTGCCAGCAGCGTAGGGGGGGATCTATTATACGAGCAGTACTTC
>.|TRBJ1-2|TRBD1|TRBV9
CASSVGGGGAYGYTF
TGTGCCAGCAGCGTAGGTGGAGGGGGCGCGTATGGCTACACCTTC
>.|TRBJ2-1|.|TRBV5-1
CASTPIGSGNEQFF
TGCGCCAGCACCCCGATCGGCTCCGGGAATGAGCAGTTCTTC
>.|TRBJ1-6|.|TRBV4-1
CASSQDSLGGPSYNSPLHF
TGCGCCAGCAGCCAAGACTCCCTGGGGGGGCCCTCCTATAATTCACCCCTCCACTTT
>.|TRBJ1-1|.|TRBV7-2
CASSLGSGGTEAFF
TGTGCCAGCAGCTTAGGATCGGGGGGGACTGAAGCTTTCTTT
>few|TRBJ1-5|.|TRBV5-1
CASSLGWGGNQPQHF
TGCGCCAGCAGCTTGGGTTGGGGGGGCAATCAGCCCCAGCATTTT
>.|TRBJ2-1|.|TRBV27
CASSPRGAGVAYNEQFF
TGTGCCAGCAGTCCCCGAGGGGCAGGGGTCGCCTACAATGAGCAGTTCTTC
>.|TRBJ2-5|TRBD2|TRBV18
CASSPTGTSSGETQYF
TGTGCCAGCTCACCGACTGGGACTAGTTCGGGTGAGACCCAGTACTTC
>once|TRBJ2-3|TRBD2|TRBV29-1
CSVGTTSGRGTQYF
TGCAGCGTGGGGACCACTAGCGGGAGAGGCACGCAGTATTTT
>.|TRBJ2-7|TRBD1|TRBV7-2
CASSLQGEFPYEQYF
TGTGCCAGCAGCTTACAGGGGGAGTTCCCCTACGAGCAGTACTTC
>.|TRBJ2-7|TRBD2|TRBV6-5
CASSFSGTPYEQYF
TGTGCCAGCAGCTTTAGCGGGACCCCCTACGAGCAGTACTTC
>few|TRBJ2-1|TRBD2|TRBV4-2
CASSHRLAGLSEDEQFF
TGTGCCAGCAGCCACCGACTAGCGGGATTGTCTGAGGATGAGCAGTTCTTC
>.|TRBJ2-5|.|TRBV9
CASSPRAGGETQYF
TGTGCCAGCAGCCCCCGGGCGGGCGGGGAGACCCAGTACTTC
>few|TRBJ1-2|.|TRBV30
CAWSPGGGYGYTF
TGTGCCTGGAGTCCCGGCGGGGGCTATGGCTACACCTTC
>.|TRBJ2-3|.|TRBV19
CASSIGGSTDTQYF
TGTGCCAGTAGTATAGGGGGCTCCACAGATACGCAGTATTTT
>.|TRBJ2-2|TRBD2|TRBV19
CASSSPTSGRTNTGELFF
TGTGCCAGTAGTTCGCCGACTAGCGGGAGGACCAACACCGGGGAGCTGTTTTTT
>.|TRBJ2-7|TRBD2|TRBV30
CAWSVLAGEGEQYF
TGTGCCTGGAGTGTACTGGCGGGAGAGGGCGAGCAGTACTTC
>.|TRBJ2-1|TRBD2|TRBV5-8
CASSLRLAAYNEQFF
TGTGCCAGCAGCTTGCGACTAGCGGCCTACAATGAGCAGTTCTTC
>.|TRBJ2-1|.|TRBV7-9
CASSRNTEGRGEQFF
TGTGCCAGCAGCCGGAATACGGAGGGCCGGGGTGAGCAGTTCTTC
>few|TRBJ2-1|TRBD2|TRBV5-4
CASSASGRAVNEQFF
TGTGCCAGCAGCGCTAGCGGGAGGGCCGTCAATGAGCAGTTCTTC
>.|TRBJ2-3|.|TRBV30
CAWSPLGGGGTDTQYF
TGTGCCTGGAGTCCCCTGGGGGGTGGAGGCACAGATACGCAGTATTTT
>.|TRBJ2-7|TRBD2|TRBV25-1
CASRLGGGEQYF
TGTGCCAGCCGGCTGGGGGGAGGGGAGCAGTACTTC
>.|TRBJ2-3|TRBD1|TRBV5-1
CASSLAPGGTDTQYF
TGCGCCAGCAGCTTGGCGCCAGGGGGCACGGATACGCAGTATTTT
>.|TRBJ2-7|TRBD2|TRBV14
CASSPTRAGGEQYF
TGTGCCAGCAGCCCCACCCGGGCGGGGGGCGAGCAGTACTTC
>once|TRBJ2-7|TRBD2|TRBV6-5
CASSYSGSGRWYEQYF
TGTGCCAGCAGTTACTCTGGGAGCGGGAGGTGGTACGAGCAGTACTTC
>.|TRBJ1-2|TRBD1|TRBV19
CASSPGQGGYGYTF
TGTGCCAGTTCACCCGGCCAGGGGGGCTATGGCTACACCTTC
>.|TRBJ1-5|TRBD1|TRBV6-2/TRBV6-3
CASTPGGNLYSNQPQHF
TGTGCCAGCACCCCAGGGGGCAACCTCTATAGCAATCAGCCCCAGCATTTT
>.|TRBJ2-1|.|TRBV7-2
CASSLGPYNEQFF
TGTGCCAGCAGCTTAGGGCCCTACAATGAGCAGTTCTTC
>.|TRBJ1-1|.|TRBV6-5
CASSYGGGNTEAFF
TGTGCCAGCAGTTACGGGGGCGGGAACACTGAAGCTTTCTTT
>.|TRBJ1-1|TRBD1|TRBV7-2
CASRPDRGLAEAFF
TGTGCCAGCAGACCCGACAGGGGGCTCGCTGAAGCTTTCTTT
>.|TRBJ1-1|TRBD1|TRBV27
CASSSTGTGGGGTEAFF
TGTGCCAGCAGTTCCACCGGGACAGGGGGCGGGGGCACTGAAGCTTTCTTT
>.|TRBJ2-7|TRBD1|TRBV6-5
CASSYAPGGGYEQYF
TGTGCCAGCAGTTACGCCCCAGGGGGCGGGTACGAGCAGTACTTC
>.|TRBJ2-1|TRBD2|TRBV24-1
CATSGAGGGSPRSYNEQFF
TGTGCCACCAGTGGGGCTGGGGGAGGGTCCCCACGCTCCTACAATGAGCAGTTCTTC
>.|TRBJ1-2|TRBD1|TRBV7-2
CASSPRTGRDSYGYTF
TGTGCCAGCAGCCCTAGGACAGGGAGGGATAGCTATGGCTACACCTTC
>.|TRBJ1-2|TRBD1|TRBV27
CASSQGQGGGYTF
TGTGCCAGCAGCCAAGGACAGGGTGGTGGCTACACCTTC